This TCR beta chain was sequenced for a study of lymphopenia after photon versus proton radiotherapy. Study observations and caveats: After lymphocyte nadir, photon-treated repertoires showed oligoclonal expansion, especially CD8+ Temra.

Profiling relied on immunoSEQ multiplex PCR, and the TCRdb table lists in-frame clones only, not all of them. This sample yields fewer than 45,000 clones, of which around 83% are seen a single time; 9% to 12% belongs to the top ten. The CDR3 is 13 residues long. The germline V gene has CDR1 SGHDT and CDR2 YYEEEE. V lost 4 bases and J 0 bases, leaving 7 bases between the germline ends. About this clone itself: The antigen is not known.

The starting material was peripheral blood, obtained from a patient treated with proton-based radiotherapy. V usage is TRBV5-6 and J usage is TRBJ1-1; the D is unclear. This receptor was obtained from an older woman with pancreatic cancer. Some clones in this sample may be carry-over from other donors' samples. In DNA, the CDR3 is TGTGCCAGCAGCGGTCTGCTGAACACTGAAGCTTTCTTT. Translating it yields CASSGLLNTEAFF.